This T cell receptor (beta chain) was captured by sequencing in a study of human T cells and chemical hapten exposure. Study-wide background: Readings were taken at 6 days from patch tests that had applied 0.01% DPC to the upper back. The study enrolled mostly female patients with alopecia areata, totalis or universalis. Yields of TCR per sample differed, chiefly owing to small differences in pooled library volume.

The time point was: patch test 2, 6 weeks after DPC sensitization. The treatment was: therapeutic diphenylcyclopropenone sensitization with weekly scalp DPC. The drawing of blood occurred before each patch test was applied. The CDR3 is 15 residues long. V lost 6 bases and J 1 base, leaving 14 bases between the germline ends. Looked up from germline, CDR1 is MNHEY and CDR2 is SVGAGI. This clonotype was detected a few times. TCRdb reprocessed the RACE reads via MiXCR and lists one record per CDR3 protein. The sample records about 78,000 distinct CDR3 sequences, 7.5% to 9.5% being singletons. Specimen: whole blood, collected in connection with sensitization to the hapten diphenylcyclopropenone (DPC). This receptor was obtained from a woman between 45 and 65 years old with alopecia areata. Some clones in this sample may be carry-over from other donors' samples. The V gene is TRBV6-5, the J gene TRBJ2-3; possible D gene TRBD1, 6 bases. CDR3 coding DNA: TGTGCCAGCAGCCGGGCTGGGGGCCGCACAGATACGCAGTATTTT. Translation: CASSRAGGRTDTQYF.